This TCR beta chain was sequenced for a study of T-cell memory formation after mild COVID-19 (TCRdb year 2021). Regarding the study in general: Most TCR sequence clusters were specific to one of the two donors. Longitudinal TCRalpha and TCRbeta repertoire sequencing tracked T-cell clones expanding and contracting after mild COVID-19 in a couple of donors. The cohort was made up of two young adult volunteers, one female and one male, who were previously healthy.

Sequencing used an Illumina NovaSeq 6000. TCRalpha and TCRbeta cDNA libraries were constructed by 5'RACE with constant-segment primers, with sample barcodes and unique molecular identifiers being introduced. Trizol reagent was used to extract RNA from every sample. Amplification of the libraries took two PCR steps, and the second step added a second sample barcode plus Illumina TruSeq adapters. Libraries were sequenced on an Illumina NovaSeq with 2 x 150 bp paired-end reads. The authors' analysis ran thus. With migec v1.2.7, reads were demultiplexed and then collapsed into UMI-guided consensus sequences. With mixcr v2.1.11, UMI consensuses were aligned to TRA and TRB V and J templates and assembled into clonotypes. Expanded or contracted clonotypes were those called significant by both edgeR and NoisET, with noise models trained on biological replicates. For edgeR calls, the thresholds were a false discovery rate-adjusted p below 0.01 and a log2 fold-change of 1. As an exploratory analysis of dynamics, max-normalized trajectories of the 1000 most abundant clonotypes were examined with PCA combined with hierarchical clustering. Separately sequenced CD4+ and CD8+ repertoires were used to assign a CD4 or CD8 phenotype to each responding clone. Through fastp at Q25 and MiXCR, TCRdb rebuilt clones from the public reads, retaining in-frame beta chains. Each record represents a unique CDR3 protein, reported with the most common genes and DNA among its rows. The V and J calls were not made by the authors but by TCRdb's processing. The sample contains around 150,000 distinct CDR3 sequences, 9.5% to 13% of them found a single time. The ten most abundant clones make up 3.8% of the sample.

Ficoll-Paque density gradient centrifugation was used to isolate PBMCs. Beyond this particular receptor, the publication reports: Some responding clones were found in pre-infection memory, which suggests that pre-existing cross-reactive memory T cells took part in the SARS-CoV-2 response. Whether the second-wave clones peaking on day 37 were SARS-CoV-2 specific was not confirmed. From day 15 to 85, contracting clones showed balanced CD4/CD8 phenotypes, whereas a second wave of clones that expanded from day 15 to 37 leaned towards CD4+. The study included only two mild cases, and larger cohorts that include severe cases with pre-infection samples were judged to be necessary. Contracting CD4+ clones were located mainly in the CM and EM memory subsets, whereas CD8+ clones were found to be enriched in EMRA.

The germline ends are 16 bases apart after V is trimmed by 4 bases and J by 4 bases. In the germline V gene, CDR1 corresponds to SNHLY and CDR2 to FYNNEI. The CDR3 runs 15 amino acids, cysteine and phenylalanine included. CDR3 DNA is the only sequence kept; it has 45 bases, read in frame from the first base. As to this clonotype: Its antigen is unknown. Nothing much larger sits one base from this clone, and base qualities are not available.

Sequencing was done on a sample of PBMCs or a T cell subset sorted from them (not recorded which). This sequence was found in a man younger than 35 who had mild COVID-19 (a few samples of this study predate the infection). The sample titles of this study are shuffled in the database, so cell type and time point are left out; the donor was told from shared clones. The chain was built from TRBV2 and TRBJ2-5, with an unclear D gene assignment. The nucleotides are TGTGCCAGCAGTGTCCAAGGATCAAAGGGAGAGACCCAGTACTTC. This translates into CASSVQGSKGETQYF.